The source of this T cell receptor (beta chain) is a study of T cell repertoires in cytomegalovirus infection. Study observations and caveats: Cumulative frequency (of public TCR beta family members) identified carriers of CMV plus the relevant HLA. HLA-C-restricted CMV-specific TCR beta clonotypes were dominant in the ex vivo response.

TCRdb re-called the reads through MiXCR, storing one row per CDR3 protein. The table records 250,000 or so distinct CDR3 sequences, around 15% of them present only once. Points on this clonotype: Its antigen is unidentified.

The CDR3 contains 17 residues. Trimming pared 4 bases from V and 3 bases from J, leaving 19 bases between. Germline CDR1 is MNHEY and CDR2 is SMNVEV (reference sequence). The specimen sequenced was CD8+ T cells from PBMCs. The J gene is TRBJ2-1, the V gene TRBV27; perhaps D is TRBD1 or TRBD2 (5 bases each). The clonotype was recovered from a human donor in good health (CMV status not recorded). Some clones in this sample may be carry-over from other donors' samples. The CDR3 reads CASSSSPWGGLYNEQFF. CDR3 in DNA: TGTGCCAGCAGTTCCTCCCCGTGGGGCGGGCTCTACAATGAGCAGTTCTTC.